Presented here are 5 T cell receptor beta chains from one specimen sequenced in a study of identical twins. TCRdb reprocessed the 5' RACE reads with MiXCR, giving one entry per CDR3 protein. Seen here are 210,000 or so distinct CDR3 sequences, about 7.5% observed once, and the top ten hold less than 2.5%. Another study also made use of these data, one on yellow fever vaccine responses in identical twins.

Sequenced material: memory (CD45RO+) T cells sorted from blood. All receptors derive from a woman between 18 and 29 years old in good health.

This clonotype was seen ten or more times. The V gene is TRBV18, the J gene TRBJ2-4, with TRBD2 matching over 11 bases. Germline trimming cut 5 bases from V and 6 bases from J; bases unmatched to any gene: 3. Germline lookup yields CDR1 KGHSH and CDR2 LQKENI. The CDR3 spans 14 residues. CDR3 nucleotide sequence: TGTGCCAGCTCATCTGGACTAGCGGGAAACATTCAGTACTTC. Translation: CASSSGLAGNIQYF.

Ten or more counts support this clonotype. The genes are TRBV28 and TRBJ2-3; D gene uncertain. From germline, CDR1 is MDHEN and CDR2 SYDVKM. V shed 3 bases and J shed 2 bases, with 12 bases lying between them. The CDR3 is 15 amino acids. The DNA of the CDR3 is TGTGCCAGCAGTTTGGAGAGACGCCCCACAGATACGCAGTATTTT. This translates into CASSLERRPTDTQYF.

This clonotype has a count of ten or more. This sequence joins TRBV18 and TRBJ2-7; no definite D call. This CDR3 is built from 15 residues. Trimming left V 6 bases short and J 4 bases short, with 19 bases between. The germline gives CDR1 KGHSH, CDR2 LQKENI. The CDR3 region is CASSLTMTVQYEQYF. The CDR3 DNA follows: TGTGCCAGCTCGCTCACTATGACGGTTCAATACGAGCAGTACTTC.

This clonotype was detected many times. The chain joins TRBV5-1 to TRBJ2-3; 10 bases line up with TRBD2. Germline V gives CDR1 SGHRS, CDR2 YFSETQ. The CDR3 sequence is 16 residues long. The V and J ends lost 2 bases and 7 bases, in that order; junction bases with no gene match: 10. The CDR3 DNA follows: TGCGCCAGCAGCTTCCTAGCGGGGGCTACAGGGTATACGCAGTATTTT. It specifies CASSFLAGATGYTQYF.

This clonotype was seen only a few times. This chain joins TRBV6-2 or TRBV6-3 and TRBJ2-7, with 7 bases aligning to TRBD1. V shed 6 bases, J shed 4 bases, and the junction held 12 bases outside the gene matches. Germline loops: CDR1 MNHEY, CDR2 SVGEGT. This CDR3 has 15 amino acids. In nucleotides, the CDR3 is TGTGCCAGCAGCCGAGGGGGCGAGAGTATTTACGAGCAGTACTTC. Its translation: CASSRGGESIYEQYF.